This is a list of T cell receptor beta chains from one sample in a study of blood T cell repertoires in COVID-19. Profiling relied on immunoSEQ multiplex PCR, and the TCRdb table lists in-frame clones only, not all of them. The table includes 210,000 or so clones, more than 70% detected once. The material sequenced was peripheral blood. Every receptor here comes from a woman of 80 years or more with active or convalescent COVID-19. The CDR3 runs from the conserved cysteine through the conserved F or W. A D gene is named only where the DNA matches it firmly. Size is stated for part of the rows, as once, few or many counts, or as a class when the clone is expanded.

d_call	v_call	j_call	clone_size	cdr3_nt	cdr3_aa
NA	TRBV12-3/TRBV12-4	TRBJ2-4	NA	TGTGCCAGCAGCGACAACGCCAAAAACATTCAGTACTTC	CASSDNAKNIQYF
NA	TRBV19	TRBJ2-6	NA	TGTGCCAGTACCCCGAGGGGGGGGGCCCTCTCTGGGGCCAACGTCCTGACTTTC	CASTPRGGALSGANVLTF
NA	TRBV3-1/TRBV3-2	TRBJ2-4	once	TGTGCCAGCAGCCCGGGACTTTTCCTGCAGCGGAACATTCAGTACTTC	CASSPGLFLQRNIQYF
TRBD1	TRBV28	TRBJ1-2	NA	TGTGCCAGCAGTTTATTAGGGGGCTTTTCAAACTATGGCTACACCTTC	CASSLLGGFSNYGYTF
NA	TRBV24-1	TRBJ2-5	NA	TGTGCCACCAGTGCTCGGGAGGAGACCCAGTACTTC	CATSAREETQYF
NA	TRBV3-1/TRBV3-2	TRBJ1-1	NA	TGTGCCAGCAGCTCACCGGGGTTCGAAGCTTTCTTT	CASSSPGFEAFF
TRBD2	TRBV7-3	TRBJ2-1	NA	TGTGCCAGCAGCTCGACTAGCGGGGGTCAGAGTGAGCAGTTCTTC	CASSSTSGGQSEQFF
NA	TRBV6-2/TRBV6-3	TRBJ1-2	NA	TGTGCCAGCAGTCCCCTGACAATGTCGGATGGCTACACCTTC	CASSPLTMSDGYTF
NA	TRBV5-6	TRBJ2-7	NA	TGTGCCAGCAGCCCGAACCGAAGGCTAGACGAGCAGTACTTC	CASSPNRRLDEQYF
NA	TRBV18	TRBJ2-1	NA	TGTGCCAGCTCACCACCGGGACTGATTACCTACAATGAGCAGTTCTTC	CASSPPGLITYNEQFF
NA	TRBV7-9	TRBJ1-1	NA	TGTGCCAGCAGCAGGACAGCTGAAGCTTTCTTT	CASSRTAEAFF
NA	TRBV7-2	TRBJ1-2	once	TGTGCCAGCAGCTTAGACGGGGGTGGCTACACCTTC	CASSLDGGGYTF
TRBD1	TRBV19	TRBJ2-2	few	TGTGCCAGTACCTGGGACAGGGGGTACGGGGAGCTGTTTTTT	CASTWDRGYGELFF
NA	TRBV5-6	TRBJ1-1	few	TGTGCCAGCAGCTTGTTAGGGGGGGAGATCACTGAAGCTTTCTTT	CASSLLGGEITEAFF
TRBD1	TRBV5-6	TRBJ1-1	NA	TGTGCCAGCAGCGCCCGGGACAGGGACACTGAAGCTTTCTTT	CASSARDRDTEAFF
NA	TRBV7-6	TRBJ2-7	NA	TGTGCCAGCAGCCCGCGAGCAGGGGACGAGCAGTACTTC	CASSPRAGDEQYF
NA	TRBV6-5	TRBJ1-1	NA	TGTGCCAGCACCCCACCTGGCAGGGTAAACACTGAAGCTTTCTTT	CASTPPGRVNTEAFF
TRBD1	TRBV5-8	TRBJ1-4	NA	TGTGCCAGCAGCAACGACAGGGGAAGTTCAGGGAATGAAAAACTGTTTTTT	CASSNDRGSSGNEKLFF
TRBD1	TRBV10-3	TRBJ1-6	NA	TGTGCCATCAGTGAGAGGACAGGGAGCTCCTATAATTCACCCCTCCACTTT	CAISERTGSSYNSPLHF
NA	TRBV19	TRBJ1-2	NA	TGTGCCAGTATCCCACTCGGACAGACCGATGGCTACACCTTC	CASIPLGQTDGYTF
TRBD2	TRBV20-1	TRBJ2-4	NA	TGCAGTGCTAGTCCCCCAGCGGGGTTAGCCAAAAACATTCAGTACTTC	CSASPPAGLAKNIQYF
TRBD1	TRBV11-3	TRBJ1-5	few	TGTGCCAGCAGCTTAGAGATACAGGGGCCGCACAATCAGCCCCAGCATTTT	CASSLEIQGPHNQPQHF
TRBD1	TRBV19	TRBJ1-2	few	TGTGCCAGCGGGACAGGGTACTTCGGCTACACCTTC	CASGTGYFGYTF
NA	TRBV5-4	TRBJ2-3	NA	TGTGCCAGCAGCTTGTCCCCACGGGATACGCAGTATTTT	CASSLSPRDTQYF
NA	TRBV6-5	TRBJ1-1	NA	TGTGCCAGCAGTTCAAGGACAGATGCGAGCACTGAAGCTTTCTTT	CASSSRTDASTEAFF
NA	TRBV6-2/TRBV6-3	TRBJ1-3	NA	TGTGCCAGCAGTTACCGAGGCCTAAGCTCTGGAAACACCATATATTTT	CASSYRGLSSGNTIYF
NA	TRBV5-5	TRBJ1-5	NA	TGTGCCAGCAGCCACTACCAGGGGAGCGGCAATCAGCCCCAGCATTTT	CASSHYQGSGNQPQHF
NA	TRBV27	TRBJ2-5	NA	TGTGCCAGCTCGCCCGGGGTCGGGACCCAGTACTTC	CASSPGVGTQYF
TRBD1	TRBV10-3	TRBJ1-1	few	TGTGCCATCAGTGTGACAGGGGATTACACTGAAGCTTTCTTT	CAISVTGDYTEAFF
TRBD1	TRBV28	TRBJ2-3	NA	TGTGCCAGCATCATGGGGGGGACAGGGAGCACAGATACGCAGTATTTT	CASIMGGTGSTDTQYF
TRBD1	TRBV7-9	TRBJ2-7	NA	TGTGCCAGCAGCTTAGGGACAGGGGCCTCCTACGAGCAGTACTTC	CASSLGTGASYEQYF
TRBD1	TRBV5-4	TRBJ1-3	NA	TGTGCCAGCAGCTTGCAACAGGGACAGGGCCCCCTCTCTGGAAACACCATATATTTT	CASSLQQGQGPLSGNTIYF
TRBD1	TRBV5-8	TRBJ1-3	few	TGTGCCAGCAGCTTGGACACAGGGGTAGCGGGAAACACCATATATTTT	CASSLDTGVAGNTIYF
TRBD1	TRBV5-1	TRBJ2-7	NA	TGCGCCAGCAGCACAGGGGGCGGTATGAGGAACGAGGAGTACTTC	CASSTGGGMRNEEYF
NA	TRBV7-9	TRBJ1-6	NA	TGTGCCAGCAGCCAAGAGGGAGGGGCACCCCTCCACTTT	CASSQEGGAPLHF
NA	TRBV3-1/TRBV3-2	TRBJ2-5	NA	TGTGCCAGCAGCCAAGGGTCCAGAACTCTAGTCACCCAGTACTTC	CASSQGSRTLVTQYF
TRBD1	TRBV11-1	TRBJ2-2	NA	TGTGCCAGCAGCTCTCCGGGACAGAGAAACACCGGGGAGCTGTTTTTT	CASSSPGQRNTGELFF
NA	TRBV18	TRBJ1-4	NA	TGTGCCAGCTCAGAGGATGGGGGAGGTGAAAAACTGTTTTTT	CASSEDGGGEKLFF